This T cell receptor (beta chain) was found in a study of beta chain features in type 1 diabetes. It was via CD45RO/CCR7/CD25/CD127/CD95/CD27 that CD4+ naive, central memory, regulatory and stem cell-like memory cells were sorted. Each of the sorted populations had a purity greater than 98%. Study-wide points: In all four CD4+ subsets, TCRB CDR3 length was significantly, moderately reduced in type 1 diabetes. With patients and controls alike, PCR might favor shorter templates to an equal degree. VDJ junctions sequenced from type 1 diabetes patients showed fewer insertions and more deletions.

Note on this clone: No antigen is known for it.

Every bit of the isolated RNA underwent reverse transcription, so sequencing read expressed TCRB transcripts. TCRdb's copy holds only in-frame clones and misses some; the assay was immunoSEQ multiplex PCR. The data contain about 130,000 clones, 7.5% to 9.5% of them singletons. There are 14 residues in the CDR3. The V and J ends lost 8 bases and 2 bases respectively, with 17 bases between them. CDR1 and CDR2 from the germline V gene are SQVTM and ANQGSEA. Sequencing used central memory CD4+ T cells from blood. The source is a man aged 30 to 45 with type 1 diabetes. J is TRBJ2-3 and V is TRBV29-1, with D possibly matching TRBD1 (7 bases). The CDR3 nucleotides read TGCAGCTTTCTGCCAGGGGGGTTCACAGATACGCAGTATTTT. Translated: CSFLPGGFTDTQYF.